What follows are 24 T cell receptor beta chains derived from one specimen sequenced in a study of technical replicates of blood from a handful of donors. Generated by immunoSEQ multiplex PCR, the TCRdb table keeps only in-frame clones and is missing some. This table holds around 70,000 clones, 85% to 95% found once. Sequences were obtained from T cells isolated from PBMCs. The receptors come from a human donor in good health.

About this clone itself: It is unclear where the CDR3 begins or ends on the DNA, so no DNA is shown, and the CDR3 is as TCRdb lists it. The V gene is TRBV1, the J gene TRBJ2-5; TRBD2 is taken as the D call from the table, unchecked against the DNA. TRBV1 is designated a pseudogene. 20 amino acids form the CDR3, both terminal residues included. The CDR3 spells CTSSQPRGVAGGTHQETQYF.

The chain uses TRBV10-3 and TRBJ1-1; 9 bases align to TRBD1. The germline CDR1 and CDR2 sequences are ENHRY and SYGVKD. CDR3 size: 18 residues. V was clipped by 0 bases and J by 0 bases; unmatched bases: 8. CDR3 region: CAISESRDRAPLNTEAFF. The CDR3 nucleotides read TGTGCCATCAGTGAGTCCCGGGACAGGGCCCCTTTGAACACTGAAGCTTTCTTT.

The chain uses TRBV6-5 and TRBJ1-2; tentatively, D is TRBD1 (6 bases). Germline assignment: CDR1 MNHEY and CDR2 SVGAGI. V was shortened by 0 bases and J by 6 bases, with 14 bases between the two germline ends. The CDR3 sequence is 15 residues long. The DNA for the CDR3 is TGTGCCAGCAGTTACTCGGGGGGGCGAGTCGATGGCTACACCTTC. Residues: CASSYSGGRVDGYTF.

The rearrangement links TRBV11-2 to TRBJ2-7; TRBD2 is a possible D gene (5 bases). Germline values: CDR1 SGHAT, CDR2 FQNNGV. Between the trimmed V and J ends, which lost 0 bases and 3 bases, there was a span of 15 bases. The CDR3 sequence is 16 residues long. CDR3 sequence (DNA): TGTGCCAGCAGCTTAGACGCGCTAGGAGGAGGCTACGAGCAGTACTTC. Encoded protein: CASSLDALGGGYEQYF.

In DNA, the CDR3 is TGCGCCAGCGGTCTCTGGGCGGGGCGGACAGATACGCAGTATTTT. This translates into CASGLWAGRTDTQYF. The chain is built from TRBV5-1 and TRBJ2-3, with D possibly matching TRBD2 (6 bases). Germline CDR1 reads SGHRS; CDR2 reads YFSETQ. Trimming pared 7 bases from V and 3 bases from J, leaving 18 bases between. This CDR3 spans 15 amino acids.

Written as DNA, the CDR3 is TGTGCCAGCAGCTCTCCTACCGGGGAGCTGTTTTTT. It encodes CASSSPTGELFF. This chain uses TRBV11-3 with TRBJ2-2; D ambiguous. Germline V gene sequence: CDR1 SGHNT, CDR2 YENEEA. The germline V and J ends were trimmed by 4 bases and 5 bases, with 5 bases remaining between them. The CDR3 extends over 12 amino acids.

CDR3 region: CASSGQLETEAFF. In DNA form, the CDR3 reads TGTGCCAGTAGCGGACAGTTGGAGACTGAAGCTTTCTTT. The chain joins TRBV19 to TRBJ1-1; possible D gene TRBD1, 6 bases. The CDR3 length is 13 residues. V lost 6 bases and J 5 bases, leaving 13 bases between the germline ends. The germline gives CDR1 LNHDA, CDR2 SQIVND (reference sequence).

This chain joins TRBV4-1 and TRBJ1-5; D call uncertain. The CDR3 is 14 residues long. Germline-derived CDR1 and CDR2 are MGHRA and YSYEKL. The V and J ends lost 0 bases and 6 bases respectively, with 9 bases between them. In DNA form, the CDR3 reads TGCGCCAGCAGCCAAGAGGTCTCCGGTCAGCCCCAGCATTTT. It specifies CASSQEVSGQPQHF.

This clone was detected only a few times. CDR3 sequence (DNA): TGTGCCAGCAGCTTAGGACAGGGGCTAGGTCAGCCCCAGCATTTT. Translated: CASSLGQGLGQPQHF. The chain links TRBV7-9 to TRBJ1-5, with 8 bases lining up with TRBD1. Germline V gives CDR1 SEHNR, CDR2 FQNEAQ (reference sequence). The V gene end was trimmed by 1 base and the J gene end by 6 bases; junction bases not matched to a gene: 5. The CDR3 sequence is 15 residues long.

This clone was recorded only once. This chain links TRBV28 with TRBJ1-5; TRBD1 matches at 7 bases. The CDR3 contains 19 residues. The germline V gene encodes CDR1 MDHEN and CDR2 SYDVKM. Trimming took 5 bases from V and 0 from J; bases not matched to a gene: 16. The CDR3 is CASSPGLGQTTYSNQPQHF. CDR3 coding DNA: TGTGCCAGCAGTCCAGGGCTGGGACAGACTACTTATAGCAATCAGCCCCAGCATTTT.

This chain uses TRBV2 with TRBJ1-4; D possibly corresponds to TRBD1 (6 bases). CDR3 length: 19 residues. Germline CDR1 SNHLY, CDR2 FYNNEI. V was clipped by 3 bases and J by 0 bases, with 20 bases between them. DNA of the CDR3: TGTGCCAGCAGTGACGTGGGGGCTAGCTGGATAACAACTAATGAAAAACTGTTTTTT. This gives the protein CASSDVGASWITTNEKLFF.

The chain uses TRBV6-5 and TRBJ1-1, with D maybe TRBD1 (6 bases). Germline V gene lookup returns CDR1 MNHEY and CDR2 SVGAGI. The CDR3 has 15 amino acids. Trimming took 6 bases from V and 3 from J, leaving 17 bases between them. The CDR3 region is CASRHGTQHYTEAFF. DNA for the CDR3: TGTGCCAGCAGACACGGGACACAGCACTACACTGAAGCTTTCTTT.

V is TRBV6-6 and J is TRBJ2-7; the D gene is possibly TRBD1 (5 bases). Germline V gene data show CDR1 as MNHNY and CDR2 as SVGAGI (reference sequence). The CDR3 runs to 13 residues. Trimming left V 6 bases short and J 2 bases short, with 11 bases between. CDR3 residues: CASREDRTYEQYF. CDR3 DNA sequence: TGTGCCAGCAGGGAAGACAGAACCTACGAGCAGTACTTC.

The V gene is TRBV2, the J gene TRBJ2-4; weak D call: TRBD2 (6 bases). The CDR3 has 13 amino acids. The germline CDR1 and CDR2 sequences are SNHLY and FYNNEI. Between the trimmed V and J ends, which lost 5 bases and 6 bases, there was a span of 11 bases. DNA for the CDR3: TGTGCCAGCAGTATAGATAGCGGAAACATTCAGTACTTC. Its translation: CASSIDSGNIQYF.

This chain links TRBV5-1 with TRBJ2-7; 7 nucleotides match TRBD1. The length of the CDR3 is 15 residues. With V trimmed by 7 bases and J by 1 base, 11 bases remained unmatched. Germline V CDR1 and CDR2: SGHRS, YFSETQ. The CDR3 nucleotides read TGCGCCAGCTATACTGGCGACAGGGTATCCTACGAGCAGTACTTC. It codes for CASYTGDRVSYEQYF.

This chain joins TRBV6-6 and TRBJ2-7; 10 bases agree with TRBD2. V shed 7 bases, J shed 3 bases, and the junction held 9 bases outside the gene matches. Germline CDR1 MNHNY, CDR2 SVGAGI (reference sequence). The CDR3 contains 15 residues. The CDR3 loop reads CASIKSGLAYYEQYF. CDR3 DNA sequence: TGTGCCAGCATAAAATCGGGACTAGCGTACTACGAGCAGTACTTC.

The chain uses TRBV13 and TRBJ2-3; D is unresolved. This CDR3 comprises 13 residues. From germline, CDR1 is PRHDT and CDR2 FYEKMQ (reference sequence). V lost 3 bases to trimming and J lost 2 bases, with 6 bases between them. The CDR3 region is CASSFPLTDTQYF. CDR3 sequence (DNA): TGTGCCAGCAGCTTTCCCCTCACAGATACGCAGTATTTT.

This chain connects TRBV9 to TRBJ2-1; perhaps TRBD1 as D (6 bases). Trimming took 5 bases from V and 9 from J, leaving 18 bases between them. CDR1 is SGDLS, CDR2 YYNGEE, per germline. The CDR3 length is 14 residues. The CDR3 DNA follows: TGTGCCAGCAGAGGGACATCGGGCTCCCCTGAGCAGTTCTTC. This gives the protein CASRGTSGSPEQFF.

V and J are TRBV7-9 and TRBJ1-4, with unresolved D. Looked up from germline, CDR1 is SEHNR and CDR2 is FQNEAQ (reference sequence). The CDR3 covers 14 residues. Between the trimmed V and J ends, which lost 5 bases and 3 bases, there was a span of 10 bases. The CDR3 DNA follows: TGTGCCAGCAGCCCGGAGGCGGCTAATGAAAAACTGTTTTTT. Amino acids: CASSPEAANEKLFF.

The V call is TRBV27, the J call TRBJ2-7; 8 bases map to TRBD2. The trim removed 2 bases at V and 6 bases at J, leaving 15 bases unmatched. This CDR3 has 17 residues. Germline V gene data show CDR1 as MNHEY and CDR2 as SMNVEV (reference sequence). CDR3 amino acids: CASSLPLGNGRVGEQYF. The CDR3 DNA sequence: TGTGCCAGCAGTTTACCCCTCGGTAACGGGAGGGTCGGCGAGCAGTACTTC.

The V gene is TRBV6-1, the J gene TRBJ2-1, with 11 positions matching TRBD1. CDR3 length equals 14 residues. Germline V gene sequence: CDR1 MNHNS, CDR2 SASEGT. V was pared by 5 bases and J by 9 bases, with 6 bases of the junction left unmatched. The CDR3 nucleotides read TGTGCCAGCAGTAGGACAGGGGGCGAGGGTGAGCAGTTCTTC. Translating it yields CASSRTGGEGEQFF.

The chain recombines TRBV5-1 with TRBJ2-3; 9 bases map to TRBD1. This CDR3 is 18 amino acids long. Unmatched junction bases numbered 18, after V lost 7 bases and J lost 3 bases. Looked up from germline, CDR1 is SGHRS and CDR2 is YFSETQ. CDR3 sequence reads: CASRYWALQGARTDTQYF. For the CDR3, the DNA is TGCGCCAGCCGCTACTGGGCCTTACAGGGGGCGAGGACAGATACGCAGTATTTT.

The chain combines TRBV28 with TRBJ1-5; 8 nucleotides align to TRBD1. This CDR3 comprises 16 residues. The germline V gene has CDR1 MDHEN and CDR2 SYDVKM. V lost 4 bases to trimming and J lost 8 bases; unmatched junction nucleotides: 13. This CDR3 is CASSSPGGPDREPQHF. DNA of the CDR3: TGTGCCAGCAGTTCTCCAGGGGGCCCCGATCGGGAGCCCCAGCATTTT.

The chain is built from TRBV4-1 and TRBJ2-7; 9 bases are shared with TRBD2. The CDR3 is 18 residues long. CDR1 and CDR2 (germline): MGHRA, YSYEKL. Trimming at V came to 0 bases and at J to 4 bases, leaving 13 bases not matched to a gene. The CDR3 nucleotides are TGCGCCAGCAGCCAAGATACGCCCCTAGCGGGGTATTTATACGAGCAGTACTTC. It is translated as CASSQDTPLAGYLYEQYF.